The 19 T cell receptor beta chains reported below all come from one sample, sequenced in a study of pediatric ulcerative colitis (dated by TCRdb to about 2019). Receptor amplification or capture employed the immunoSEQ multiplex PCR assay. In its TCRdb copy, this immuneACCESS table keeps in-frame sequences only and misses some clones. Where compared with another copy, unresolved V genes explain less than half of these, and the others have no known cause. The sample data list tens of thousands of clones, and over 65% of these were observed just once. The leading ten clones occupy 20% to 25% of the sample. The sample consisted of blood. These receptors originate from a girl aged 5-17 years with moderate ulcerative colitis.

This clone is medium-sized in the sample. The chain carries TRBV2 and TRBJ1-1, with D hard to call. V was clipped by 6 bases and J by 0 bases, with 20 bases between them. Germline lookup yields CDR1 SNHLY and CDR2 FYNNEI. The CDR3 has 17 amino acids. This CDR3 is CASRERPVRPMNTEAFF. CDR3 bases: TGTGCCAGCAGAGAAAGGCCGGTGAGGCCAATGAACACTGAAGCTTTCTTT.

The sample holds a few counts of this clone. The sample carries other DNA sequences with the same CDR3. The V gene is TRBV29-1, the J gene TRBJ1-2; D ambiguous. The germline V gene encodes CDR1 SQVTM and CDR2 ANQGSEA. Trimming shortened V by 1 base and J by 3 bases, and 3 bases separated the two germline ends. The CDR3 covers 11 residues. CDR3 amino acids: CSVEGDYGYTF. In DNA, the CDR3 is TGCAGCGTTGAAGGGGACTATGGCTACACCTTC.

J is TRBJ2-7 and V is TRBV4-2; 9 bases line up with TRBD1. Germline V gives CDR1 LGHNA, CDR2 YNFKEQ. V shed 3 bases, J shed 5 bases, and the junction held 8 bases outside the gene matches. The length of the CDR3 is 15 residues. CDR3 region: CASSQHGTGGNEQYF. Here the CDR3 DNA reads TGTGCCAGCAGCCAGCACGGAACAGGGGGCAACGAGCAGTACTTC.

This chain connects TRBV29-1 to TRBJ2-5; D uncertain. The germline V gene has CDR1 SQVTM and CDR2 ANQGSEA. The V and J ends lost 4 bases and 2 bases respectively, with 8 bases between them. The CDR3 contains 12 residues. The CDR3 region is CSVVAWQETQYF. The DNA for the CDR3 is TGCAGCGTTGTTGCGTGGCAAGAGACCCAGTACTTC. Complete variable domain (other parts from reference TRBV29-1 and TRBJ2-5): SAVISQKPSRDICQRGTSLTIQCQVDSQVTMMFWYRQQPGQSLTLIATANQGSEATYESGFVIDKFPISRPNLTFSTLTVSNMSPEDSSIYLCSVVAWQETQYFGPGTRLLVL.

This chain joins TRBV15 and TRBJ2-6; D remains unclear. V lost 0 bases to trimming and J lost 4 bases, with 16 bases between them. This CDR3 contains 18 residues. Germline CDR1 is LNHNV and CDR2 is YYDKDF (reference sequence). The CDR3 spells CATSRESQPLGGANVLTF. Written as DNA, the CDR3 is TGTGCCACCAGCAGAGAGAGTCAGCCGCTTGGGGGGGCCAACGTCCTGACTTTC.

The chain links TRBV19 to TRBJ1-1; 9 nucleotides align to TRBD1. Germline CDR1 LNHDA, CDR2 SQIVND (reference sequence). The CDR3 length is 16 residues. J lost 3 bases, V lost 5 bases, and 10 bases had no gene match. CDR3 amino acids: CASSVLKGQGDTEAFF. The CDR3 region has the DNA TGTGCCAGTAGTGTCCTTAAGGGACAGGGAGACACTGAAGCTTTCTTT.

The chain has TRBV15 and TRBJ2-5; tentatively, D is TRBD2 (6 bases). This CDR3 is 14 amino acids long. Germline loops: CDR1 LNHNV, CDR2 YYDKDF (reference sequence). V dropped 1 base and J dropped 3 bases, with 9 bases sitting between them. This CDR3 reads CATSRGGVEETQYF. DNA for the CDR3: TGTGCCACCAGCAGAGGCGGGGTGGAAGAGACCCAGTACTTC.

This chain uses TRBV7-3 with TRBJ1-1; the D gene is possibly TRBD1 (5 bases). CDR1 is SGHTA and CDR2 is FQGTGA in the germline V gene. This CDR3 is 14 amino acids long. Deletions cut 0 bases from V and 0 bases from J, with 5 bases between. CDR3 in DNA: TGTGCCAGCAGCTTAACAGGGGTGAACACTGAAGCTTTCTTT. It specifies CASSLTGVNTEAFF.

This chain uses TRBV5-6 with TRBJ2-1; the D is unclear. V was pared by 1 base and J by 11 bases, with 10 bases between. This CDR3 comprises 12 residues. Germline values: CDR1 SGHDT, CDR2 YYEEEE. DNA for the CDR3: TGTGCCAGCAGCTTGCTCGCGACAAAGCAGTTCTTC. This gives the protein CASSLLATKQFF. Based on the CDR3 plus reference TRBV5-6 and TRBJ2-1, the full variable domain is DAGVTQSPTHLIKTRGQQVTLRCSPKSGHDTVSWYQQALGQGPQFIFQYYEEEERQRGNFPDRFSGHQFPNYSSELNVNALLLGDSALYLCASSLLATKQFFGPGTRLTVL.

This clone was seen only once. V and J are TRBV7-9 and TRBJ1-2; 8 bases match TRBD1. Germline V gene data show CDR1 as SEHNR and CDR2 as FQNEAQ (reference sequence). V gave up 0 bases and J gave up 3 bases; unmatched junction bases: 12. This CDR3 spans 18 amino acids. The CDR3 bases are TGTGCCAGCAGCTTAGCGGGGGGACAGGCCCCTAATCACTATGGCTACACCTTC. Protein sequence: CASSLAGGQAPNHYGYTF.

This chain uses TRBV15 with TRBJ2-5; D is unclear. The CDR3 sequence is 18 residues long. From germline, CDR1 is LNHNV and CDR2 YYDKDF (reference sequence). The V end was cut by 2 bases, the J end by 5 bases, with 24 bases between. The CDR3, as DNA: TGTGCCACCAGCAGATTCGGGCCCGAAGGTCGGCAGGATGAGACCCAGTACTTC. Amino acids: CATSRFGPEGRQDETQYF. Drawing the rest from reference TRBV15 and TRBJ2-5, the complete variable domain is DAMVIQNPRYQVTQFGKPVTLSCSQTLNHNVMYWYQQKSSQAPKLLFHYYDKDFNNEADTPDNFQSRRPNTSFCFLDIRSPGLGDTAMYLCATSRFGPEGRQDETQYFGPGTRLLVL.

V usage is TRBV7-2 and J usage is TRBJ2-3, with 8 bases fitting TRBD2. The CDR3 is 15 amino acids. V lost 4 bases to trimming and J lost 1 base; unmatched junction nucleotides: 4. Looked up from germline, CDR1 is SGHTA and CDR2 is FQGNSA. CDR3 nucleotides: TGTGCCAGCAGCTCAGCGGGGGACCGCACAGATACGCAGTATTTT. Translated, it gives CASSSAGDRTDTQYF.

The chain is built from TRBV30 and TRBJ2-5; a possible D gene is TRBD2 (5 bases). V lost 3 bases and J lost 3, with 14 bases in between. Germline lookup yields CDR1 GTSNPN and CDR2 SVGIG (reference sequence). The CDR3 consists of 14 residues. The DNA of the CDR3 is TGTGCCTGGAGCATCCCGAGGGCCGAAGAGACCCAGTACTTC. Protein product: CAWSIPRAEETQYF.

This chain uses TRBV18 with TRBJ2-7; a possible D gene is TRBD1 (5 bases). Germline-derived CDR1 and CDR2 are KGHSH and LQKENI. Trimming stripped 4 bases from V and 4 bases from J, with 29 bases between. This CDR3 is built from 19 residues. CDR3 DNA: TGTGCCAGCTCACACCGACGACCCACCGGACACCGAGACCTTTACGAGCAGTACTTC. Translation gives CASSHRRPTGHRDLYEQYF.

A few counts support this clone. The chain recombines TRBV9 with TRBJ1-6, with TRBD1 matching over 8 bases. CDR3 length equals 15 residues. Per the germline V gene, CDR1 is SGDLS and CDR2 is YYNGEE. V was clipped by 3 bases and J by 7 bases; unmatched bases: 6. CDR3 nucleotides: TGTGCCAGCAGCGAGCTGGACAGGGCAAATTCACCCCTCCACTTT. Its protein product is CASSELDRANSPLHF.

The sample holds one count of this clone. The chain combines TRBV11-2 with TRBJ2-3; TRBD2 matches at 12 bases. From germline, CDR1 is SGHAT and CDR2 FQNNGV. The CDR3 consists of 15 residues. V shed 4 bases and J 6 bases; nucleotides not matched to a gene: 5. For the CDR3, the DNA is TGTGCCAGCAGCTCACTAGCGGGGGGTGGGGATACGCAGTATTTT. The encoded protein is CASSSLAGGGDTQYF.

The rearrangement joins TRBV4-2 to TRBJ1-5; 7 nucleotides match TRBD1. Germline assignment: CDR1 LGHNA and CDR2 YNFKEQ. The J segment lost 6 bases and the V segment lost 3 bases, leaving 5 bases of the junction unmatched. This CDR3 contains 14 residues. The DNA for the CDR3 is TGTGCCAGCAGCCAGAGAGGGGGCACTCAGCCCCAGCATTTT. This codes for CASSQRGGTQPQHF.

The chain carries TRBV9 and TRBJ1-2; the match to TRBD1 covers 9 bases. Germline trimming cut 2 bases from V and 4 bases from J; bases unmatched to any gene: 6. Germline values: CDR1 SGDLS, CDR2 YYNGEE. The CDR3 totals 15 residues. The CDR3, as DNA: TGTGCCAGCAGCGTTGCCGGGACAGGGACCTATGGCTACACCTTC. It specifies CASSVAGTGTYGYTF. The full variable domain, rest sourced from reference TRBV9 and TRBJ1-2, is DSGVTQTPKHLITATGQRVTLRCSPRSGDLSVYWYQQSLDQGLQFLIQYYNGEERAKGNILERFSAQQFPDLHSELNLSSLELGDSALYFCASSVAGTGTYGYTFGSGTRLTVV.

The chain uses TRBV5-1 and TRBJ2-5; D unresolved. V was cut by 0 bases and J by 7 bases, with 7 bases left in between. Germline V gives CDR1 SGHRS, CDR2 YFSETQ. This CDR3 has 12 residues. The CDR3 loop is CASSLDEGTQYF. CDR3 DNA sequence: TGCGCCAGCAGCTTGGACGAAGGGACCCAGTACTTC.